This TCR beta chain emerged from a study of cytomegalovirus exposure and HLA in healthy donors. Points on this clone: Its matching antigen is unknown.

PCR primers comprised 60 Vbeta and 13 Jbeta primers. The repertoire was sequenced with immunoSEQ multiplex PCR; TCRdb's copy has only in-frame clones and lacks some. The sample comprises approximately 110,000 clones, roughly two thirds of which are singletons, and approximately 8.4% rests with the top ten. Looked up from germline, CDR1 is SEHNR and CDR2 is FQNEAQ (reference sequence). The CDR3 totals 12 residues. V lost 3 bases and J lost 5, with 5 bases in between. Overall study results and limits: An Asian-associated ancestry cluster reportedly showed fewer N-insertions than the approximately 660-donor mean in a later analysis.

This clonotype originated in a middle-aged man in good health and CMV-seronegative. The sequenced sample was PBMCs. The V gene is TRBV7-9, the J gene TRBJ2-1, with a weak D call TRBD1 (5 bases). CDR3 in amino acids: CASSFRDNEQFF. Here the CDR3 DNA reads TGTGCCAGCAGCTTCAGGGACAATGAGCAGTTCTTC.